This TCR beta chain was sequenced for a study of shared clonotypes between healthy human individuals. V trimming: 3 bases; J trimming: 5 bases; junction bases outside the gene matches: 3. In germline, CDR1 is KGHSH, CDR2 LQKENI. CDR3 length: 13 amino acids. The data were produced by immunoSEQ multiplex PCR, yet TCRdb's version contains in-frame clones alone and is incomplete. The sample holds 2 million to 3 million clones, 90% to 95% seen once. This TCR came from a man in his late teens or twenties in good health. The gene calls are TRBV18 and TRBJ2-5; 7 positions agree with TRBD1. The sample comprised naive CD4+ T cells sorted from blood. Described subset: CD45RA+ positively selected. CDR3 region: CASSPGQFETQYF. The CDR3 DNA reads as TGTGCCAGCTCACCGGGACAGTTCGAGACCCAGTACTTC.